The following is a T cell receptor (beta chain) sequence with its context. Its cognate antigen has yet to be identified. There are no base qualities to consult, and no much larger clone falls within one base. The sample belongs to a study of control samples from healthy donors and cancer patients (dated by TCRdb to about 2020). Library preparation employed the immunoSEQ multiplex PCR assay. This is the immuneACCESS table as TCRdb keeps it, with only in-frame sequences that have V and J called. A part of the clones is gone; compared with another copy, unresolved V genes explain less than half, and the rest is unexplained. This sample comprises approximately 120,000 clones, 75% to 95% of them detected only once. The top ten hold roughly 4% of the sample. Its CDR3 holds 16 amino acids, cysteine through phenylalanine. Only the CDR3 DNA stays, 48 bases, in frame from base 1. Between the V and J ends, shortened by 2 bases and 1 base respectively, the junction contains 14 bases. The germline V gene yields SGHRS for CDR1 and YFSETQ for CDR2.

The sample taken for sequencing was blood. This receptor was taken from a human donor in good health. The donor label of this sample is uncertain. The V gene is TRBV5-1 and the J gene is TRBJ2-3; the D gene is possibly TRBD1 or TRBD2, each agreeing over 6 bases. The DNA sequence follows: TGCGCCAGCAGCTTCCGGGGACGGGGGCGCACAGATACGCAGTATTTT. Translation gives CASSFRGRGRTDTQYF.